This T cell receptor (beta chain) was retrieved from a study of cytomegalovirus exposure and HLA in healthy donors. Study outcomes and limitations: In vitro work confirmed that a few CMV-associated chains recognize CMV antigens. Sequencing likely produced, as an artifact, a cluster of highly shared sequence variants.

In the case of this clone: What it binds is unknown.

Primers included in the PCR were 60 Vbeta and 13 Jbeta primers. The method was immunoSEQ multiplex PCR; TCRdb's version includes in-frame clones alone and lacks a portion of them. This table has about 170,000 clones, 73% appearing once. V gave up 9 bases and J gave up 6 bases, with 13 bases separating them. Per the germline V gene, CDR1 is SGDLS and CDR2 is YYNGEE. The CDR3 consists of 12 residues. The TCR was taken from a woman aged 18-35 years in good health and CMV-seropositive. The chain has TRBV9 and TRBJ2-4, with unresolved D. The sequencing sample was made of PBMCs. CDR3 bases: TGTGCCAACCCCCGCCCGGGAAACATTCAGTACTTC. It encodes CANPRPGNIQYF.